This T cell receptor beta chain was captured in a study of cytomegalovirus exposure and HLA in healthy donors. Study outcomes and limitations: Reported results showed that the classifier diagnosed cytomegalovirus status with high specificity and sensitivity.

The PCR made use of 60 Vbeta and 13 Jbeta primers. TCRdb's copy holds only in-frame clones and misses some; the assay was immunoSEQ multiplex PCR. Found here are 80,000 to 100,000 clones, approximately 70% of them singletons; the top ten hold 2.5%. The CDR3 has 16 residues. The V gene's germline CDR1 is SGHTA and CDR2 FQGNSA. Trimming took 5 bases from V and 4 from J, leaving 18 bases between them. A remark on this clone: What it recognizes is unknown.

The chain has TRBV7-2 and TRBJ1-5, with D tentatively TRBD1 (5 bases). The sample consisted of PBMCs. The sequence derives from a man aged 50-60 years in good health and CMV-seronegative. CDR3 amino acids: CASSPRDLRLNQPQHF. As DNA, the CDR3 is TGTGCCAGCAGCCCGCGGGACCTTAGATTAAATCAGCCCCAGCATTTT.